These 13 T cell receptor beta chains were all obtained from the same sample, sequenced in a study of blood T cell repertoires in COVID-19. Using immunoSEQ multiplex PCR, the repertoire was profiled, and TCRdb retains in-frame clones only, with some absent. Of about 150,000 clones in the sample, 82% were seen once. Sequenced sample: peripheral blood. The receptor set was obtained from a human donor with acute or convalescent COVID-19. The donor label of this sample is uncertain.

The chain uses TRBV23-1 and TRBJ1-3; D remains ambiguous. TRBV23-1 is classed as an ORF, of uncertain function. The V and J ends lost 0 bases and 8 bases respectively, with 17 bases between them. There are 16 residues in the CDR3. Here the CDR3 DNA reads TGCGCCAGCAGTCAATCGGAGGTAGGCGGACGGTACACCATATATTTT. This sequence encodes CASSQSEVGGRYTIYF.

V gene TRBV3-1 (or the pseudogene TRBV3-2) combines with J gene TRBJ1-5; 9 positions agree with TRBD1. Germline V gene sequence: CDR1 LGHDT, CDR2 YNNKEL (reference sequence). Trimming took 4 bases from V and 2 from J; bases not matched to a gene: 3. The CDR3 consists of 15 residues. As DNA, the CDR3 is TGTGCCAGCAGCCGGCGGACAGGGGGCAATCAGCCCCAGCATTTT. Translated, it gives CASSRRTGGNQPQHF.

The chain recombines TRBV29-1 with TRBJ1-2; weak D call: TRBD1 (5 bases). The CDR3 loop spans 12 amino acids. From germline, CDR1 is SQVTM and CDR2 ANQGSEA. Trimming took 3 bases from V and 2 from J, leaving 7 bases between them. The CDR3 sequence is CSVDPGNYGYTF. In DNA, the CDR3 is TGCAGCGTTGATCCAGGGAACTATGGCTACACCTTC.

This clone was found once. The CDR3 sequence is CASSSRLGHLRTGEYGYTF. CDR3 bases: TGTGCCAGCAGCTCCCGATTAGGACACTTGAGGACAGGGGAGTATGGCTACACCTTC. J is TRBJ1-2 and V is TRBV7-9, with 9 bases identical to TRBD1. Germline V CDR1 and CDR2: SEHNR, FQNEAQ (reference sequence). This CDR3 region has 19 residues. V shed 4 bases and J 5 bases; nucleotides not matched to a gene: 20.

The chain carries TRBV6-5 and TRBJ1-1; D call uncertain. The CDR3 loop spans 13 amino acids. V lost 7 bases and J 1 base, leaving 10 bases between the germline ends. Germline V gene data show CDR1 as MNHEY and CDR2 as SVGAGI. CDR3 in DNA: TGTGCCAGCACGAACAGCCCGAACACTGAAGCTTTCTTT. This encodes CASTNSPNTEAFF.

This clone occurred once. The J gene is TRBJ2-2, the V gene TRBV7-3; 7 bases align to TRBD1. CDR1 is SGHTA, CDR2 FQGTGA, per germline. This CDR3 comprises 16 residues. V lost 6 bases to trimming and J lost 2 bases; unmatched junction nucleotides: 9. The CDR3 protein is CASSPITGVNTGELFF. In nucleotides, the CDR3 is TGTGCCAGCAGTCCAATTACAGGGGTCAACACCGGGGAGCTGTTTTTT.

The chain couples TRBV14 to TRBJ2-3; D not certain. Trimming pared 4 bases from V and 4 bases from J, leaving 9 bases between. CDR1 and CDR2 from the germline V gene are SGHDN and FVKESK. CDR3 length: 13 residues. The CDR3 sequence is CASSPFLADTQYF. CDR3 DNA sequence: TGTGCCAGCAGCCCTTTCCTAGCAGATACGCAGTATTTT.

The chain has TRBV27 and TRBJ1-2; no firm D call. Between the trimmed V and J ends, which lost 8 bases and 3 bases, there was a span of 19 bases. This CDR3 comprises 15 residues. Germline values: CDR1 MNHEY, CDR2 SMNVEV (reference sequence). The CDR3, as DNA: TGTGCCAGCGCCAATCACGAGAGGGTGGACTATGGCTACACCTTC. Protein sequence: CASANHERVDYGYTF.

This sequence joins TRBV7-9 and TRBJ2-7, with 12 positions matching TRBD1. With 4 bases clipped from V and 5 bases from J, the junction kept 9 bases outside the gene matches. CDR1 SEHNR and CDR2 FQNEAQ come from the germline V gene (reference sequence). This CDR3 region has 16 residues. The CDR3 nucleotides are TGTGCCAGCAGCTACCGCGGGGGACAGGGGGCCGACGAGCAGTACTTC. This encodes CASSYRGGQGADEQYF.

This sequence joins TRBV5-5 and TRBJ2-7, with 8 bases aligning to TRBD2. Trimming removed 5 bases from V and 0 bases from J; junction bases left unmatched: 7. CDR3 length equals 15 residues. Germline CDR1 SGHKS, CDR2 YYEKEE (reference sequence). In nucleotides, the CDR3 is TGTGCCAGCAGTTTAGCGGGGCTGATCTCCTACGAGCAGTACTTC. It yields the protein CASSLAGLISYEQYF. The whole variable domain, filled in from reference TRBV5-5 and TRBJ2-7, reads DAGVTQSPTHLIKTRGQQVTLRCSPISGHKSVSWYQQVLGQGPQFIFQYYEKEERGRGNFPDRFSARQFPNYSSELNVNALLLGDSALYLCASSLAGLISYEQYFGPGTRLTVT.

The rearrangement uses TRBV6-5 and TRBJ1-1, with D possibly matching TRBD1 (6 bases). The germline gives CDR1 MNHEY, CDR2 SVGAGI. The CDR3 sequence is 13 residues long. The V end lost 6 bases, the J end lost 1 base, and 9 bases lay between the germline ends. The CDR3: CASSGQRNTEAFF. CDR3 nucleotides: TGTGCCAGCAGCGGACAGAGGAACACTGAAGCTTTCTTT.

The J gene is TRBJ1-3, the V gene TRBV30; D not certain. The CDR3 runs 10 residues. Trimming removed 5 bases from V and 9 bases from J, with 8 bases in between. From germline, CDR1 is GTSNPN and CDR2 SVGIG (reference sequence). This CDR3 is CAWGVSTIYF. DNA for the CDR3: TGTGCCTGGGGAGTGAGCACCATATATTTT.

This chain connects TRBV3-1 (or the pseudogene TRBV3-2) to TRBJ1-6; D unresolved. Germline V gives CDR1 LGHDT, CDR2 YNNKEL (reference sequence). The CDR3 contains 14 residues. Trimming removed 7 bases at V and 10 bases at J, with 17 bases between. The CDR3 DNA sequence: TGTGCCAGCAACCCCGGAGGCAGCGAATCACCCCTCCACTTT. Protein sequence: CASNPGGSESPLHF.